This is a list of T cell receptor beta chains from one sample in a study of blood T cell repertoires in COVID-19. Repertoires were generated with immunoSEQ multiplex PCR, while TCRdb's copy carries only in-frame clones and drops some. The sample lists about 190,000 clones; less than 90% were seen once. The specimen sequenced was peripheral blood. These receptors came from a woman between 40 and 50 years old with acute or convalescent COVID-19. Each CDR3 is given with its conserved first and last residue. A D gene is named only where the DNA matches it firmly. Not every row has a clone size; where given, it reads once, few, many or a size class.

NA	TRBJ2-4	TRBV6-6	NA	TGTGCCAGCAGTTTAGACAGTGCCCAAAACATTCAGTACTTC	CASSLDSAQNIQYF
NA	TRBJ1-2	TRBV2	NA	TGTGCCAGCAGTGAAGCGCTCGTCAGAAACTATGGCTACACCTTC	CASSEALVRNYGYTF
NA	TRBJ2-7	TRBV7-2	NA	TGTGCCAGCAGCTTTCGCGGGGGCCTTATTTACGAGCAGTACTTC	CASSFRGGLIYEQYF
TRBD2	TRBJ2-2	TRBV5-5	NA	TGTGCCAGCAGCTTGGAGGGGAGGGGTAGTAACACCGGGGAGCTGTTTTTT	CASSLEGRGSNTGELFF
NA	TRBJ2-1	TRBV10-3	once	TGTGCCATCAGCGGGACCGGGACACCCTCCTACAATGAGCAGTTCTTC	CAISGTGTPSYNEQFF
NA	TRBJ1-5	TRBV19	NA	TGTGCCAGTACCTCAGGTATTTCACGTCAGCCCCAGCATTTT	CASTSGISRQPQHF
TRBD1	TRBJ2-5	TRBV4-2	many	TGTGCCAGCAGCCAAGAGGCTGGACAGGTCGTCCACCAGACCCAGTACTTC	CASSQEAGQVVHQTQYF
NA	TRBJ2-7	TRBV2	NA	TGTGCCAGCAGTGAGCGGGCCTTCCTTGGCGAGCAGTACTTC	CASSERAFLGEQYF
NA	TRBJ2-1	TRBV10-3	NA	TGTGCCATCAGTGAGTCGGGGGGCAATGAGCAGTTCTTC	CAISESGGNEQFF
NA	TRBJ2-1	TRBV18	NA	TGTGCCAGCTCACCGGGAGGCGGCAAGCAGTTCTTC	CASSPGGGKQFF
TRBD2	TRBJ2-3	TRBV15	NA	TGTGCCACCAGCAGAGATGAAGGGACTAGCGGGAGGGCTAATACGCAGTATTTT	CATSRDEGTSGRANTQYF
NA	TRBJ2-1	TRBV9	NA	TGTGCCAGCAGCCCCGGACAGGAGGGCGTTGAGCAGTTCTTC	CASSPGQEGVEQFF
TRBD1	TRBJ1-4	TRBV3-1/TRBV3-2	NA	TGTGCCAGCGGGAACAGGGGGAGTAATGAAAAACTGTTTTTT	CASGNRGSNEKLFF
NA	TRBJ2-7	TRBV6-2/TRBV6-3	NA	TGTGCCAGCAGTTCTCCGGGACTCAAAACCGAGCAGTACTTC	CASSSPGLKTEQYF
NA	TRBJ2-2	TRBV7-2	NA	TGTGCCAGCAGCTTCCCCAGGGGAAGCACCGGGGAGCTGTTTTTT	CASSFPRGSTGELFF
NA	TRBJ1-1	TRBV7-2	NA	TGTGCCAGCAGCTTAGGTGTCAGGGGCACTGAAGCTTTCTTT	CASSLGVRGTEAFF
NA	TRBJ2-2	TRBV5-5	NA	TGTGCCAGCAGCTTGGGCGCTAACACCGGGGAGCTGTTTTTT	CASSLGANTGELFF
NA	TRBJ1-1	TRBV10-2	NA	TGCGCCAGCAGAAGTGTTGGGGGGGGTGAAGCTTTCTTT	CASRSVGGGEAFF
NA	TRBJ1-1	TRBV19	few	TGTGCCAGTATCCCCCTCCCCGGGGTAGATACTGAAGCTTTCTTT	CASIPLPGVDTEAFF
NA	TRBJ2-3	TRBV3-1/TRBV3-2	once	TGTGCCAGCAGCCCACAGGGATGGGTCCGGTTCTGGTATTTT	CASSPQGWVRFWYF
NA	TRBJ1-2	TRBV6-5	NA	TGTGCCAGCAGTCCCCCGGGAACGGGCGGCTACACCTTC	CASSPPGTGGYTF
NA	TRBJ2-5	TRBV5-1	NA	TGCGCCAGCAGCTCCCGACACCTCCAAGAGACCCAGTACTTC	CASSSRHLQETQYF
NA	TRBJ1-3	TRBV30	NA	TGTGCCTGGAGTCATGGAAACACCATATATTTT	CAWSHGNTIYF
NA	TRBJ1-5	TRBV2	NA	TGTGCCAGCAAACGCAGGGGTGATAGCAATCAGCCCCAGCATTTT	CASKRRGDSNQPQHF
TRBD1	TRBJ1-6	TRBV27	NA	TGTGCCAGCAGTTTTACCCCTGGACAGGGGGGCTCACCCCTCCACTTT	CASSFTPGQGGSPLHF
TRBD1	TRBJ1-5	TRBV6-5	once	TGTGCCAGCAGCCCCTCAGGGGGCGCGGCTCAGCCCCAGCATTTT	CASSPSGGAAQPQHF
TRBD1	TRBJ1-6	TRBV2	NA	TGTGCCAGCAGTGAAGGATTGGACAGGGAAGATAATTCACCCCTCCACTTT	CASSEGLDREDNSPLHF
NA	TRBJ2-7	TRBV14	NA	TGTGCCAGCAGCCAAGCATTGGGCCTGACCTACGAGCAGTACTTC	CASSQALGLTYEQYF
NA	TRBJ1-5	TRBV6-1	NA	TGTGCCAGCAGTGAAAGGTGGCCCGGAGGTCAGCCCCAGCATTTT	CASSERWPGGQPQHF
NA	TRBJ2-5	TRBV18	NA	TGTGCCAGCTCGAGGGAAGAGACCCAGTACTTC	CASSREETQYF
TRBD1	TRBJ1-4	TRBV5-5	NA	TGTGCCAGCAGCTTGTTGACAGGGACGAATGAAAAACTGTTTTTT	CASSLLTGTNEKLFF
NA	TRBJ2-3	TRBV4-1	NA	TGCGCCAGCAGCCAAGGGAGGGTTTGGGGATCCGGGGGAGATACGCAGTATTTT	CASSQGRVWGSGGDTQYF
TRBD1	TRBJ1-6	TRBV18	NA	TGTGCCAGCTCCCGGGCGAACAGGGGACTTTCACCCCTCCACTTT	CASSRANRGLSPLHF
NA	TRBJ2-3	TRBV9	NA	TGTGCCAGCAGCACCTGGGACAAGAACACAGATACGCAGTATTTT	CASSTWDKNTDTQYF
NA	TRBJ2-3	TRBV9	NA	TGTGCCAGCAGCGCCTCGGACAGAACTAGCACAGATACGCAGTATTTT	CASSASDRTSTDTQYF
TRBD1	TRBJ2-2	TRBV5-1	many	TGCGCCAGCAGCGCACGACAGGGTTGGACCGGGGAGCTGTTTTTT	CASSARQGWTGELFF
NA	TRBJ2-1	TRBV6-6	NA	TGTGCCAGTAGAAGCCTTGTTAGCGAATCCTACAATGAGCAGTTCTTC	CASRSLVSESYNEQFF
NA	TRBJ1-1	TRBV2	NA	TGTGCCACCCGGTTTCGTTCGAACACTGAAGCTTTCTTT	CATRFRSNTEAFF
NA	TRBJ2-5	TRBV13	NA	TGTGCCAGCTGCGGTGTGCCGCAAGAGACCCAGTACTTC	CASCGVPQETQYF
NA	TRBJ2-5	TRBV2	NA	TGTGCCAGCAGGACGAGGGGGCAAGAGACCCAGTACTTC	CASRTRGQETQYF
TRBD1	TRBJ1-1	TRBV2	NA	TGTGCCAGCAGGAGTTGGGGACAGGGGGACACTGAAGCTTTCTTT	CASRSWGQGDTEAFF
NA	TRBJ2-4	TRBV6-5	NA	TGTGCCAGTACAACAGGGCCCTCCCAAAACATTCAGTACTTC	CASTTGPSQNIQYF
TRBD1	TRBJ1-2	TRBV19	NA	TGTGCCAGTAGTTTCACCACTCAGGGGGCAAGCTATGGCTACACCTTC	CASSFTTQGASYGYTF
NA	TRBJ2-1	TRBV4-1	few	TGCGCCAGCAGCCCCCGGGCGGAGCAGGGATCCTACAATGAGCAGTTCTTC	CASSPRAEQGSYNEQFF
NA	TRBJ2-4	TRBV18	NA	TGTGCCAGCTCAACTTTTGTCCCGAGGGCCAAAAACATTCAGTACTTC	CASSTFVPRAKNIQYF
NA	TRBJ2-7	TRBV7-2	once	TGTGCCAGCAGCCCCCGGGGGTTGATCTACGAGCAGTACTTC	CASSPRGLIYEQYF
TRBD2	TRBJ2-2	TRBV7-6	NA	TGTGCCAGCAGCTTCAGGCTAGCGGGGTTTTCGAACACCGGGGAGCTGTTTTTT	CASSFRLAGFSNTGELFF
NA	TRBJ1-5	TRBV19	once	TGTGCCAGTAGTATAGATGCCAGGGGGCCCCAGCATTTT	CASSIDARGPQHF
TRBD1	TRBJ1-2	TRBV29-1	NA	TGCAGCGTTGAGGGCAGGGGGCGCGAGGGAGGCTATGGCTACACCTTC	CSVEGRGREGGYGYTF
NA	TRBJ1-1	TRBV6-6	once	TGTGCCAGCAACACCGCCCGGGAACGAGAAGCTTTCTTT	CASNTAREREAFF
TRBD2	TRBJ2-3	TRBV30	NA	TGTGCCTGGAGTCGAAGGACTAGCATGGCAGATACGCAGTATTTT	CAWSRRTSMADTQYF
NA	TRBJ1-6	TRBV5-5	once	TGTGCCAGCAGCTTGACAGACGACCTGAGCTCCTATAATTCACCCCTCCACTTT	CASSLTDDLSSYNSPLHF